These 5 T cell receptor beta chains originate from one sample sequenced in a study of T-cell reconstitution after alpha-beta-depleted transplantation in children. Unique molecular identifiers were used to barcode this TCRbeta library. TCRdb itself ran the PCR reads through MiXCR, one entry per CDR3 protein. The table shows 250,000 or so distinct CDR3 sequences, with roughly a quarter occurring only once. This material consisted of PBMCs, mostly from graft donor cells, taken 360 days after TCRalphabeta/CD19-depleted stem cell transplant. These receptor sequences come from a female patient aged 2-10 years who had a stem cell transplant for congenital amegakaryocytic thrombocytopenia, so the T cells may come from the graft donor.

This chain uses TRBV7-6 with TRBJ1-5; D remains unclear. This CDR3 is 18 amino acids long. V lost 4 bases, J lost 5 bases, and 24 bases lay in between. CDR1 and CDR2 (germline): SGHVS, FNYEAQ. The CDR3 DNA sequence: TGTGCCAGCAGCTCAGGACCAACTGGTACCATGCTTGATCAGCCCCAGCATTTT. Translating it yields CASSSGPTGTMLDQPQHF.

This clonotype was detected only a few times. This chain links TRBV7-8 with TRBJ1-4; possible D gene TRBD1, 6 bases. The germline V gene has CDR1 SGHVS and CDR2 FQNEAQ. This CDR3 comprises 17 residues. The V end lost 5 bases, the J end lost 0 bases, and 16 bases lay between the germline ends. The CDR3 region has the DNA TGTGCCAGCAGCCGACCTACAGGGCCGTCAACTAATGAAAAACTGTTTTTT. Translation gives CASSRPTGPSTNEKLFF.

The chain recombines TRBV3-1 with TRBJ2-3, with D perhaps TRBD1 (5 bases). This CDR3 spans 16 amino acids. Germline V gene data show CDR1 as LGHDT and CDR2 as YNNKEL (reference sequence). V lost 1 base to trimming and J lost 0 bases, with 11 bases between them. CDR3 sequence (DNA): TGTGCCAGCAGCCAAGCCTGGGGCAGGAGCACAGATACGCAGTATTTT. The encoded protein is CASSQAWGRSTDTQYF.

The V call is TRBV7-8, the J call TRBJ2-1, with TRBD2 matching 10 bases. This CDR3 is built from 17 residues. With V trimmed by 2 bases and J by 7 bases, 11 bases remained unmatched. Germline-derived CDR1 and CDR2 are SGHVS and FQNEAQ. The DNA for the CDR3 is TGTGCCAGCAGCTTAACTGGAGCTAGCGGGAGTTTTAATGAGCAGTTCTTC. This encodes CASSLTGASGSFNEQFF.

This clonotype occurred many times. The chain carries TRBV12-3 or TRBV12-4 and TRBJ1-3; D gene uncertain. The CDR3 covers 14 residues. V lost 3 bases to trimming and J lost 0 bases, with 6 bases between them. The CDR3 loop reads CASSLHSSGNTIYF. Here the CDR3 DNA reads TGTGCCAGCAGTTTGCACAGCTCTGGAAACACCATATATTTT.